The source of this TCR beta chain is a study of T cell changes during pregnancy in multiple sclerosis. The repertoire was sequenced with immunoSEQ multiplex PCR; TCRdb's copy has only in-frame clones and lacks some. The sample includes fewer than 65,000 clones, about 94% of them seen just once. The CDR3 covers 15 residues. V was clipped by 7 bases and J by 1 base; unmatched bases: 7. Germline values: CDR1 MNHNS, CDR2 SASEGT. V and J are TRBV6-1 and TRBJ1-5; TRBD1 matches 7 bases. The origin of this receptor is a female donor with multiple sclerosis, enrolled in a pregnancy study. The specimen comprised CD4+ T cells from peripheral blood mononuclear cells, sampled after pregnancy. In DNA form, the CDR3 reads TGTGCCAGCATGATCCGGGACAGCAGCAATCAGCCCCAGCATTTT. This translates into CASMIRDSSNQPQHF.